These 9 T cell receptor beta chains were all obtained from the same sample, sequenced in a study of blood T cells in healthy people across ages. Through a sample-barcoded 5' primer and a J-beta primer mix, a second PCR was run for 7 to 11 cycles. MiXCR, applied by TCRdb to the 5' RACE reads, yields one record per CDR3 protein. The profile shows around 1,000,000 distinct CDR3 sequences, approximately 26% of them singletons. The sample also formed part of further work on T cells of mothers and their children.

Source material: blood. These receptors were collected from a girl aged 2-10 years in good health.

This clonotype was observed a few times. In DNA form, the CDR3 reads TGTGCCAGCAGCTTAGTATGGCGGACAGTTCCCGAAAGCACAGATACGCAGTATTTT. This gives the protein CASSLVWRTVPESTDTQYF. The chain joins TRBV7-2 to TRBJ2-3; the D gene is possibly TRBD1 (6 bases). The germline V and J ends were trimmed by 1 base and 0 bases, with 20 bases remaining between them. Germline values: CDR1 SGHTA, CDR2 FQGNSA. The CDR3 is made up of 19 amino acids.

The V gene is TRBV11-1, the J gene TRBJ2-1; 10 nucleotides match TRBD1. The CDR3 runs to 16 residues. J was trimmed by 7 bases and V by 3 bases; bases with no gene match: 9. The germline V gene encodes CDR1 SGHAT and CDR2 FQDESV (reference sequence). Here the CDR3 DNA reads TGTGCCAGCAGCTTCAACGGACAGGGGGAGTCGAATGAGCAGTTCTTC. Encoded protein: CASSFNGQGESNEQFF.

The V and J genes are TRBV6-6 and TRBJ2-1; D ambiguous. Germline V lookup: CDR1 MNHNY, CDR2 SVGAGI (reference sequence). The V end lost 8 bases, the J end lost 4 bases, and 12 bases lay between the germline ends. The CDR3 has 13 residues. As DNA, the CDR3 is TGTGCCAGCCGCTACGAAGGGTACAATGAGCAGTTCTTC. Protein product: CASRYEGYNEQFF.

This clonotype was detected only a few times. The J gene is TRBJ2-5, the V gene TRBV7-3; no clear D. This CDR3 spans 14 amino acids. V lost 6 bases and J 2 bases, leaving 13 bases between the germline ends. The germline V gene has CDR1 SGHTA and CDR2 FQGTGA. This CDR3 is CASRSPASQETQYF. CDR3 nucleotides: TGTGCCAGCAGGTCTCCGGCTTCGCAAGAGACCCAGTACTTC.

This clonotype came up many times. This may be a read error, as it is one base from a much larger clone. The gene calls are TRBV7-6 and TRBJ2-1; tentative D call: TRBD2 (5 bases). The V gene lost 1 base and the J gene lost 7 bases, with 5 bases spanning the gap. This CDR3 is 12 amino acids long. Germline CDR1 reads SGHVS; CDR2 reads FNYEAQ. The DNA for the CDR3 is TGTGCCAGCAGCTTAGGGGAGAATGAGCAGTTCTTC. This sequence encodes CASSLGENEQFF. Supplemented by reference TRBV7-6 and TRBJ2-1, the full variable domain reads GAGVSQSPRYKVTKRGQDVALRCDPISGHVSLYWYRQALGQGPEFLTYFNYEAQQDKSGLPNDRFSAERPEGSISTLTIQRTEQRDSAMYRCASSLGENEQFFGPGTRLTVL.

The chain is built from TRBV29-1 and TRBJ1-4; D remains unclear. Trimming took 7 bases from V and 0 from J, leaving 9 bases between them. Per the germline V gene, CDR1 is SQVTM and CDR2 is ANQGSEA. The CDR3 has 13 amino acids. The CDR3: CSATGATNEKLFF. In nucleotides, the CDR3 is TGCAGCGCCACCGGTGCAACTAATGAAAAACTGTTTTTT.

This clonotype was detected only a few times. The chain couples TRBV11-1 to TRBJ2-5; no firm D call. The length of the CDR3 is 13 residues. With 1 base removed from V and 5 bases from J, the gap between germline ends came to 8 bases. Germline loops: CDR1 SGHAT, CDR2 FQDESV (reference sequence). In DNA, the CDR3 is TGTGCCAGCAGCTTAGAAGCGTTTGAGACCCAGTACTTC. Its translation: CASSLEAFETQYF.

This clonotype was detected only a few times. The chain employs TRBV29-1 and TRBJ2-2; D perhaps matches TRBD1 (5 bases). This CDR3 contains 13 residues. Trimming left V 6 bases short and J 4 bases short, with 12 bases between. Germline loops: CDR1 SQVTM, CDR2 ANQGSEA. CDR3 in DNA: TGCAGCGTAGTTAGGGGTCGCACCGGGGAGCTGTTTTTT. Protein product: CSVVRGRTGELFF.

The chain joins TRBV21-1 to TRBJ2-4; no check of the table's D call, TRBD1, against the DNA was made. TRBV21-1 is reported as a pseudogene. The CDR3 spans 11 residues. The CDR3 loop reads CASSLLQGKYF. CDR3 DNA sequence: TGTGCCAGCAGCCTACTTCAGGGGAAGTACTTC.